The next 12 T cell receptor beta chains were all read from a single sample in a study of cytomegalovirus exposure and HLA in healthy donors. The PCR employed 60 Vbeta primers together with 13 Jbeta primers. Method: immunoSEQ multiplex PCR; TCRdb's copy keeps in-frame clones and lacks some. The table lists 100,000 to 150,000 clones. Sequenced input: PBMCs. Receptors originate from a man younger than 35 in good health and CMV-seronegative.

The chain is built from TRBV13 and TRBJ2-5; D gene ambiguous. Matching the DNA end better, TRBJ2-7 makes the J call doubtful. Germline CDR1 is PRHDT and CDR2 is FYEKMQ (reference sequence). The CDR3 spans 11 residues. DNA of the CDR3: TGTGCCAGCAGCCGGAGCTACGAGCAGTACTTC. Amino acids: CASSRSYEQYF.

The J gene is TRBJ1-5, the V gene TRBV18, with 8 bases identical to TRBD1. The trim removed 3 bases at V and 7 bases at J, leaving 5 bases unmatched. The germline CDR1 and CDR2 sequences are KGHSH and LQKENI. CDR3 size: 14 residues. The chain's CDR3 is CASSPDRVSQPQHF. The DNA for the CDR3 is TGTGCCAGCTCACCGGACAGGGTATCACAGCCCCAGCATTTT.

V gene TRBV5-1 combines with J gene TRBJ1-4, with a possible D match to TRBD1 (6 bases). Trimming shortened V by 4 bases and J by 7 bases, and 17 bases separated the two germline ends. This CDR3 has 15 amino acids. The germline V gene encodes CDR1 SGHRS and CDR2 YFSETQ. DNA for the CDR3: TGCGCCAGCAGCACCTTGACAGGACGGGGTGAAAAACTGTTTTTT. It yields the protein CASSTLTGRGEKLFF.

The CDR3 is CASSIAGGETQYF. CDR3 in DNA: TGTGCCAGTAGTATAGCGGGGGGGGAGACCCAGTACTTC. This sequence joins TRBV19 and TRBJ2-5, with 8 positions matching TRBD2. The CDR3 totals 13 residues. Germline assignment: CDR1 LNHDA and CDR2 SQIVND (reference sequence). The ends lost 1 base at V and 5 bases at J; junction bases unmatched: 0. The complete variable domain, with remaining parts taken from reference TRBV19 and TRBJ2-5, reads DGGITQSPKYLFRKEGQNVTLSCEQNLNHDAMYWYRQDPGQGLRLIYYSQIVNDFQKGDIAEGYSVSREKKESFPLTVTSAQKNPTAFYLCASSIAGGETQYFGPGTRLLVL.

A remark on this clone: Other DNA sequences in the sample encode the same CDR3. The chain has TRBV10-3 and TRBJ2-3, with 15 bases matching TRBD2. The CDR3 is 16 residues long. The germline CDR1 and CDR2 sequences are ENHRY and SYGVKD. Losses at the gene ends were 2 bases for V and 6 bases for J; bases not matched to a gene: 3. CDR3 sequence: CAISEGLAGGPDTQYF. The DNA for the CDR3 is TGTGCCATCAGTGAGGGACTAGCGGGAGGGCCGGATACGCAGTATTTT.

The chain recombines TRBV6-5 with TRBJ2-3; D is perhaps TRBD1 (5 bases). This CDR3 has 15 amino acids. Germline CDR1 is MNHEY and CDR2 is SVGAGI. Trimming cost V 2 bases and J 5 bases, with 14 bases left between them. The CDR3 DNA is TGTGCCAGCAGTTACGAAGGGGCGCTAGGAGATACGCAGTATTTT. This encodes CASSYEGALGDTQYF.

The chain couples TRBV6-1 to TRBJ2-7; the D is unclear. The CDR3 is made up of 14 amino acids. Trimming stripped 4 bases from V and 6 bases from J, with 16 bases between. Germline CDR1 and CDR2: MNHNS and SASEGT. CDR3 sequence (DNA): TGTGCCAGCAGTGTGGCGGAAGAAGCCCGCGAGCAGTACTTC. This translates into CASSVAEEAREQYF.

V and J are TRBV11-1 and TRBJ2-7, with 8 bases matching TRBD1. The CDR3 spans 16 residues. V shed 4 bases, J shed 3 bases, and the junction held 11 bases outside the gene matches. Germline V lookup: CDR1 SGHAT, CDR2 FQDESV (reference sequence). CDR3 DNA: TGTGCCAGCAGCTCAAAATTTCAGGGGGCGGACTACGAGCAGTACTTC. Amino acids: CASSSKFQGADYEQYF.

The chain has TRBV6-5 and TRBJ2-7; maybe TRBD1 (6 bases). Germline V lookup: CDR1 MNHEY, CDR2 SVGAGI. The germline V and J ends were trimmed by 0 bases and 6 bases, with 9 bases remaining between them. The CDR3 sequence is 13 residues long. CDR3 DNA sequence: TGTGCCAGCAGTTACTCGGACAGTACCGAGCAGTACTTC. Translated: CASSYSDSTEQYF.

The J gene is TRBJ1-6, the V gene TRBV6-5, with D possibly matching TRBD1 (5 bases). The CDR3 loop spans 15 amino acids. V lost 8 bases and J lost 2, with 13 bases in between. CDR1 and CDR2 from the germline V gene are MNHEY and SVGAGI. CDR3 DNA sequence: TGTGCCAGCTGCAGGGCAGGAACCTATAATTCACCCCTCCACTTT. Its protein product is CASCRAGTYNSPLHF.

V usage is TRBV2 and J usage is TRBJ2-1; 9 nucleotides match TRBD2. V lost 2 bases and J lost 8; bases outside the gene matches: 7. The CDR3 runs to 15 residues. Looked up from germline, CDR1 is SNHLY and CDR2 is FYNNEI. The CDR3 loop reads CASSELAGGYDEQFF. In DNA, the CDR3 is TGTGCCAGCAGTGAATTGGCGGGAGGGTATGATGAGCAGTTCTTC.

The chain employs TRBV2 and TRBJ1-3; D remains unclear. V was shortened by 2 bases and J by 5 bases, with 4 bases between the two germline ends. CDR1 is SNHLY, CDR2 FYNNEI, per germline. The CDR3 covers 12 residues. CDR3: CASSEYRNTIYF. In DNA form, the CDR3 reads TGTGCCAGCAGTGAATATAGAAACACCATATATTTT.